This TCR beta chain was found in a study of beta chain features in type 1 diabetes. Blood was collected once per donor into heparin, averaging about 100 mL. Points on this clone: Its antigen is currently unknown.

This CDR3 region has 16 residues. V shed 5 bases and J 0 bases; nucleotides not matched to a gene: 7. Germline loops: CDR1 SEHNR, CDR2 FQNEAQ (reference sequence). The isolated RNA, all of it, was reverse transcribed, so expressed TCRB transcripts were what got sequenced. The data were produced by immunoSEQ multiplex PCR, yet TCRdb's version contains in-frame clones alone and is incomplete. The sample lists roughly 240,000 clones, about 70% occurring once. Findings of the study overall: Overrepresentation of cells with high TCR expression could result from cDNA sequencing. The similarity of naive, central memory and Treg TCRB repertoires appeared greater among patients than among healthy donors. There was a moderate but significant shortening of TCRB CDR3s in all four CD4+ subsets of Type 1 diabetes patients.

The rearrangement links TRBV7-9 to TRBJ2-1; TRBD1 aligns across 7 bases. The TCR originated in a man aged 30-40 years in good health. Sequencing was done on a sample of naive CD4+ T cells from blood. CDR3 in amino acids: CASSLQQGSSYNEQFF. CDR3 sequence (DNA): TGTGCCAGCAGCCTTCAACAGGGGAGCTCCTACAATGAGCAGTTCTTC.